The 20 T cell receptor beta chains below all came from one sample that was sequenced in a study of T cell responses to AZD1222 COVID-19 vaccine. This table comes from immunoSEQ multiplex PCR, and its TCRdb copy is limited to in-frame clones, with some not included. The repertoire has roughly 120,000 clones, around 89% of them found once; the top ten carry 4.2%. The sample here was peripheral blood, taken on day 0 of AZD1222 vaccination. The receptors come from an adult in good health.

CDR3 residues: CATQRTSGGTNTGELFF. The CDR3 DNA sequence: TGTGCCACCCAGAGGACTAGCGGGGGCACGAACACCGGGGAGCTGTTTTTT. The rearrangement links TRBV10-3 to TRBJ2-2; 13 nucleotides match TRBD2. The CDR3 length is 17 residues. V was pared by 10 bases and J by 0 bases, with 8 bases of the junction left unmatched. Per the germline V gene, CDR1 is ENHRY and CDR2 is SYGVKD.

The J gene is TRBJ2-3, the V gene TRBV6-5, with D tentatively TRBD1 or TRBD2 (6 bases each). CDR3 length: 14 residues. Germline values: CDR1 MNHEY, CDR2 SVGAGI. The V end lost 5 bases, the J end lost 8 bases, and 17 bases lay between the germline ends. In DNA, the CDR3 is TGTGCCAGCAGTCCATCCTTCGGGGGCCCTACGCAGTATTTT. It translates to CASSPSFGGPTQYF.

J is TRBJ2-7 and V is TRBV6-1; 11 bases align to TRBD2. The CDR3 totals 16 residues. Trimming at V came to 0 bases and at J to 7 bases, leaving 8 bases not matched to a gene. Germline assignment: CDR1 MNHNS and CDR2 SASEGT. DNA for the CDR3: TGTGCCAGCAGTGAAGCGATTAGCGGGAGGGCCTGTGAGCAGTACTTC. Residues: CASSEAISGRACEQYF.

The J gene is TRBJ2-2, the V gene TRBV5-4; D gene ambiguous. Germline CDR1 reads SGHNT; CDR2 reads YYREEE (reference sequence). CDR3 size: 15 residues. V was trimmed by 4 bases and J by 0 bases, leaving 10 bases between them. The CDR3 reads CASSPDPTNTGELFF. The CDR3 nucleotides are TGTGCCAGCAGCCCAGATCCAACGAACACCGGGGAGCTGTTTTTT.

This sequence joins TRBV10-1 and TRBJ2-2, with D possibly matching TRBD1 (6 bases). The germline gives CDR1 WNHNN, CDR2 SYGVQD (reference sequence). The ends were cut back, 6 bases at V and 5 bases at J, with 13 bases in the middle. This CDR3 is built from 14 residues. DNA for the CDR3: TGCGCCAGCAGGGGACAATTGCTTACCGGGGAGCTGTTTTTT. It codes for CASRGQLLTGELFF.

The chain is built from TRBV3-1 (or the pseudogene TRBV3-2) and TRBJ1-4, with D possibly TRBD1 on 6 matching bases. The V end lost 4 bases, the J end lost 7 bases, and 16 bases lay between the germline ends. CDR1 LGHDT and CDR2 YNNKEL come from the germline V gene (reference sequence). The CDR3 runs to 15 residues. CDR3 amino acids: CASSRVEGGGEKLFF. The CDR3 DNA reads TGTGCCAGCAGCCGAGTGGAGGGGGGAGGTGAAAAACTGTTTTTT.

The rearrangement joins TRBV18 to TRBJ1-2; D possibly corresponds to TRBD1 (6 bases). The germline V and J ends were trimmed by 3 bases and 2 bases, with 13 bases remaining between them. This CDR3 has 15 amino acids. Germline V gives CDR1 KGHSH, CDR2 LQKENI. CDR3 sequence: CASSPGAGENYGYTF. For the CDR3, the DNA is TGTGCCAGCTCACCTGGGGCAGGGGAGAACTATGGCTACACCTTC.

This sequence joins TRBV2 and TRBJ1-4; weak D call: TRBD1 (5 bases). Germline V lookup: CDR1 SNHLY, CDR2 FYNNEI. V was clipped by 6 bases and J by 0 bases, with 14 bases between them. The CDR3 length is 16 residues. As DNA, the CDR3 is TGTGCCAGCAGCGCTCAGGGCCCTGCAACTAATGAAAAACTGTTTTTT. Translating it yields CASSAQGPATNEKLFF.

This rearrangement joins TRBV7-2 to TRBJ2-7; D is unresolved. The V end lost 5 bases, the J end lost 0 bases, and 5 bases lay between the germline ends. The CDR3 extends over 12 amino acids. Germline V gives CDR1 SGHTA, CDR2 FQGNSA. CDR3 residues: CASSTLSYEQYF. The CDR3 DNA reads TGTGCCAGCAGCACCCTCTCCTACGAGCAGTACTTC.

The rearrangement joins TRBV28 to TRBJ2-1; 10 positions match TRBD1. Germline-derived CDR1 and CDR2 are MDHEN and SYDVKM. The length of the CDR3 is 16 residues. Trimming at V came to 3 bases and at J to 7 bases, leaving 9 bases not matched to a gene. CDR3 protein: CASSLGQGRGMNEQFF. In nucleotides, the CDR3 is TGTGCCAGCAGTTTGGGACAGGGGAGAGGAATGAATGAGCAGTTCTTC.

Here the CDR3 reads CAWKNGGASEQFF. CDR3 sequence (DNA): TGTGCCTGGAAAAACGGGGGGGCTAGCGAGCAGTTCTTC. This chain connects TRBV30 to TRBJ2-1; 8 nucleotides agree with TRBD2. This CDR3 is 13 amino acids long. CDR1 is GTSNPN and CDR2 is SVGIG in the germline V gene (reference sequence). Unmatched junction bases numbered 9, after V lost 4 bases and J lost 10 bases.

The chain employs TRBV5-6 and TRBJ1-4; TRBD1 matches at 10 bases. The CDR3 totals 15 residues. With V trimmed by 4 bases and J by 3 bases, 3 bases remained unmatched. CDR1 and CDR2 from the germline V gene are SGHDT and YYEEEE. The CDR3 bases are TGTGCCAGCAGCCCCGGGACAGGGGCTAATGAAAAACTGTTTTTT. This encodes CASSPGTGANEKLFF.

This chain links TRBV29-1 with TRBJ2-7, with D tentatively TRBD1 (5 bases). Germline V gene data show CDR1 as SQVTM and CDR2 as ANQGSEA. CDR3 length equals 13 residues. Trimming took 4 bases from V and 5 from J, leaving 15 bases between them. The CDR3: CSVGKTPRDEQYF. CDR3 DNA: TGCAGCGTTGGGAAGACACCCAGGGACGAGCAGTACTTC.

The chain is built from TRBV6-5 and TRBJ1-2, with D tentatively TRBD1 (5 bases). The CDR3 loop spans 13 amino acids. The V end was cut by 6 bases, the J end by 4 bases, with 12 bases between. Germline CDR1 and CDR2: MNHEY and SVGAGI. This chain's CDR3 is CASRNAGGYGYTF. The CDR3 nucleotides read TGTGCCAGCAGAAACGCCGGGGGCTATGGCTACACCTTC.

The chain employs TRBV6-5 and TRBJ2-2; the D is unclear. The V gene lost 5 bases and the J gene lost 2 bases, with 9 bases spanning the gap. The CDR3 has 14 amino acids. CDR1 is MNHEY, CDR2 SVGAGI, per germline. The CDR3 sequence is CASSLGLNTGELFF. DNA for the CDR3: TGTGCCAGCAGTCTCGGGTTAAACACCGGGGAGCTGTTTTTT.

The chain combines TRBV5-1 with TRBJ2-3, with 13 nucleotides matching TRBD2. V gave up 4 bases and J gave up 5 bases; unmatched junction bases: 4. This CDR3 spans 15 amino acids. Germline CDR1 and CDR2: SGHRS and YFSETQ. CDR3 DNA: TGCGCCAGCAGCCACGGACTAGCGGGAGTAGATACGCAGTATTTT. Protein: CASSHGLAGVDTQYF.

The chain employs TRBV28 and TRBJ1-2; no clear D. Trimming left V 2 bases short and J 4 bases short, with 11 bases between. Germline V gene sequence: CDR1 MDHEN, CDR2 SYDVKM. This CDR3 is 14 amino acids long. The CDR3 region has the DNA TGTGCCAGCAGTTTAAGCGGGTACGGCTATGGCTACACCTTC. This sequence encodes CASSLSGYGYGYTF.

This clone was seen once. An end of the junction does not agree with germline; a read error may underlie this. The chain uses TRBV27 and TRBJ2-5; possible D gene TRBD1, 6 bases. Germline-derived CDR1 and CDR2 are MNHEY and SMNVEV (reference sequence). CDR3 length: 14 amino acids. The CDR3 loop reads CASSYGRQGETQYF. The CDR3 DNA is TGCGCCAGCAGCTATGGACGCCAGGGGGAGACCCAGTACTTC.

The CDR3 nucleotides read TGTGCCAGCAGTGAAGCCTACAACAATCAGCCCCAGCATTTT. Its protein product is CASSEAYNNQPQHF. The chain has TRBV6-1 and TRBJ1-5, with no clear D. Between the trimmed V and J ends, which lost 0 bases and 3 bases, there was a span of 6 bases. The CDR3 is made up of 14 amino acids. Looked up from germline, CDR1 is MNHNS and CDR2 is SASEGT.

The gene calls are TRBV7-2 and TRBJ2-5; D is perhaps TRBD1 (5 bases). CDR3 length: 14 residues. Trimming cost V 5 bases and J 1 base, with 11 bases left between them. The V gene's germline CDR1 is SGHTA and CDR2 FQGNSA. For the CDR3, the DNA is TGTGCCAGCAGCGCTCAGGGCATCCAAGAGACCCAGTACTTC. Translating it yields CASSAQGIQETQYF.